This TCR beta chain was retrieved from a study of CD8 T cells in ankylosing spondylitis. General study results and limits: Reactive arthritis synovial fluid and blood previously showed some of these motif variants. A TCR beta motif of about 8 highly homologous variants appeared characteristic of ankylosing spondylitis blood.

Trimming took 4 bases from V and 7 from J; bases not matched to a gene: 5. The CDR3 runs to 14 residues. Notes on this clonotype: As yet, its antigen is unknown.

TCR beta libraries were made by quantitative 5'-RACE with molecular barcodes. TCRdb re-analysed the 5' RACE reads in MiXCR, keeping a single row per CDR3 protein. The sample holds 130,000 or so distinct CDR3 sequences, about a sixth seen once. This clonotype was obtained from a male donor with ankylosing spondylitis. Sample: blood, either unsorted or a sorted T cell fraction (not recorded which). This chain connects TRBV12-3 or TRBV12-4 to TRBJ2-1; 9 bases map to TRBD1. CDR3 sequence: CASSSGTGWNEQFF. CDR3 in DNA: TGTGCCAGCAGTTCTGGGACAGGGTGGAATGAGCAGTTCTTC.